This is a list of T cell receptor beta chains from one sample in a study of OX40 agonist ivuxolimab in advanced cancers. Some clones are missing from TCRdb's copy, which holds only in-frame ones; the method was immunoSEQ multiplex PCR. This table holds about 10,000 clones, 76% found once. The sequencing here drew on CD4+ or CD8+ T cells sorted from blood, taken in a trial of the OX40 agonist ivuxolimab. Receptors were obtained from an adult with an advanced solid tumor such as melanoma, head and neck, liver or kidney cancer. Each CDR3 is given without its conserved first and last residue. D genes are given only for firm matches. Size is stated for part of the rows, as once, few or many counts, or as a class when the clone is expanded.

abundance	v_gene	d_gene	CDR3aa
few	TRBV18	.	ASSPSGNTEAF
.	TRBV6-1	.	AGKGVRTASDTQY
.	TRBV28	.	ASRPPVDHEQY
.	TRBV29-1	.	SVLTINTGELF
.	TRBV7-2	.	ASSLAGGHEQF
few	TRBV7-9	.	ASSPKSGAEQY
.	TRBV28	.	ASSSQGAHTGELF
.	TRBV28	.	ASSLWNSGATNEKLF
.	TRBV7-9	TRBD1	ASSRDSGNSPLH
.	TRBV13	.	ASSLGRGIYGYT
.	TRBV7-2	TRBD2	AISSGVTDTGELF
.	TRBV15	TRBD1	ATSRGGTGHRNTIY
.	TRBV6-6	TRBD1	ASTPDREYSPLH
.	TRBV11-3	.	ASSFQDDTEAF
.	TRBV14	TRBD2	ASSPGTSGVTDTQY
.	TRBV7-9	.	ASSLEFISYGYT
.	TRBV9	TRBD1	ASSLWGQDGNEQF
.	TRBV4-3	.	ASSPRYPGPGELF
.	TRBV29-1	TRBD2	SVVGGGGLETQY
.	TRBV28	.	ASSLGSLMSSYEQY
few	TRBV7-2	TRBD1	ASSLASPYRMTGGKDTQY
.	TRBV7-8	.	ASSPGAGNQPQH
.	TRBV7-6	.	ASSASGTPSNTGELF
large	TRBV6-6	TRBD1	ASSYKGTETYEQY
.	TRBV30	.	AWSVRESTEAF
.	TRBV4-1	TRBD2	ASSQGGGLFSPEQY
.	TRBV5-1	TRBD1	ASSLGTAGYT
.	TRBV7-7	.	ASSLAGGLGANVLT
.	TRBV4-3	TRBD1	ASSPWKGTGSEQF
.	TRBV9	.	ASSVSRTANEQF
few	TRBV5-5	.	ASSHPSLNTEAF
.	TRBV7-8	TRBD1	ASRNRQGTSGYEQY
.	TRBV28	TRBD1	ASSWEQGFGNTIY
.	TRBV10-1	TRBD2	ASRKRGYTDTQY
once	TRBV7-8	.	ASSSVFRDLSGNTIY
few	TRBV30	TRBD1	AWRGDSSYEQY
.	TRBV7-3	TRBD1	ASSPSTGGPYGYT
.	TRBV19	TRBD1	ASSPGQGNNEQF
once	TRBV6-9	.	ASSYGQHYGYT
.	TRBV4-1	TRBD1	ASSQGQGGLYEQY